The T cell receptor beta chain under discussion was sequenced for a study of blood T cell repertoires in COVID-19. Whole-study context: The cDNA or gDNA used as material had been derived from T cells, B-cell-depleted T cells, or PBMCs.

The CDR3 length is 13 residues. V lost 0 bases and J lost 5, with 8 bases in between. CDR1 and CDR2 from the germline V gene are LNHNV and YYDKDF (reference sequence). As handled by the study authors: Estimation of nucleated cell counts relied on the amplification of reference gene primers. Assay: immunoSEQ multiplex PCR; the TCRdb copy retains only in-frame clones and omits some. V and J calls and clone size are those listed in that table; D and trimming were worked out from the DNA. Counted here are about 160,000 clones, approximately 84% occurring once; the ten biggest clones make up 22%. This chain connects TRBV15 to TRBJ2-7; no firm D call. The source material was peripheral blood. This clonotype was sampled from a woman older than 75 with acute or convalescent COVID-19. CDR3 in DNA: TGTGCCACCAGCAGAGATCCGAGCGACGAGCAGTACTTC. This sequence encodes CATSRDPSDEQYF.